This T cell receptor (beta chain) is from a study of tumor and adjacent non-tumor tissue in lung cancer. Findings of the study overall: Normal lung showed higher cumulative top 100 clone frequency than tumor.

A modified ARM-PCR protocol with three rounds of nested PCR amplified TCRbeta. TCRdb analysed the multiplex PCR reads with MiXCR anew, one entry per CDR3 protein. The data contain around 99,000 distinct CDR3 sequences, roughly 74% of them seen just once; the ten biggest clones take up around a third. No cell sorting was done before RNA was extracted from the tissue. Donors were chemotherapy-naive, newly diagnosed lung cancer surgical patients in China, August–late 2014. This CDR3 region has 14 residues. Germline lookup yields CDR1 SGHAT and CDR2 FQNNGV. Remarks on this clonotype: Its specificity is unknown. A junction end diverges from the germline sequence, so it may reflect a read error.

This TCR was recovered from an older woman with non-small cell lung cancer. Sample: lung tumor tissue. The chain combines TRBV11-2 with TRBJ1-6, with D unresolved. The chain's CDR3 is CASSLEAGISPLYF. CDR3 nucleotide sequence: TGTGCCAGCAGCTTAGAAGCAGGTATTTCACCCCTCTACTTT.